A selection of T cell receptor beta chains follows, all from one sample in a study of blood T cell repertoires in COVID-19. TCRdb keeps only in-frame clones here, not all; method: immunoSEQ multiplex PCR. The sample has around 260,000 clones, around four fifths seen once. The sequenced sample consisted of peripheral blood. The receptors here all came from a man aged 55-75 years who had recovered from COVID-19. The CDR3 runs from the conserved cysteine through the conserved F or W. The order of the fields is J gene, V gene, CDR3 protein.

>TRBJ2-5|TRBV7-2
CASSPLLLAMTRETQYF
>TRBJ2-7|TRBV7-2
CASSPTQGRTYEQYF
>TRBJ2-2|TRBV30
CAWRTGIDTGELFF
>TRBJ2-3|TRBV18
CASSPPGLAGGTDTQYF
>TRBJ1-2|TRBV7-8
CASSSPGQGLLGNYGYTF
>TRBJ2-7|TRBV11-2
CASSFISGGNEQYF
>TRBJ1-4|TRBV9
CASSAGDRFNEKLFF
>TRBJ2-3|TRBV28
CASSLGGSLTVTQYF
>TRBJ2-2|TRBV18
CASRVGDTGELFF
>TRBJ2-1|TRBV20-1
CSASTSYNEQFF
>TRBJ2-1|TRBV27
CASSQSLALHEQFF
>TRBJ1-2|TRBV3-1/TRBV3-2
CASRGAVEASF
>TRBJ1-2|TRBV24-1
CAITGTGGDGGYTF